This TCR beta chain came from a study of T cells in Graves' hyperthyroidism and ophthalmopathy. Study-level results: The blood repertoire included most of the expanded thyroid clonotypes above 0.001.

The definition of stable Graves' hyperthyroidism was no ophthalmopathy progression within 18 months. The hyperthyroidism patients had all been newly diagnosed, and their disease duration was under 2 months. Their ages ranged from 18 to 65 years. Diagnoses used clinical symptoms, serum thyroxine and TRAb, thyroid ultrasound and orbital computed tomography. As concerns this clonotype: Its target is not known.

Germline-derived CDR1 and CDR2 are SNHLY and FYNNEI. The CDR3 loop spans 11 amino acids. V was clipped by 10 bases and J by 12 bases, with 15 bases between them. From RNA transcripts, TCR beta CDR3 regions were amplified. First-round RT-PCR with HTBI primers amplified the TCR CDR3 region. TCRdb reprocessed the multiplex PCR reads via MiXCR and lists one record per CDR3 protein. The repertoire holds fewer than 750,000 distinct CDR3 sequences, 46% seen once, with around 7.7% in the top ten. Sample: peripheral blood or thyroid tissue (not recorded which). The chain has TRBV2 and TRBJ1-4; unclear D gene. The clonotype was recovered from a woman between 18 and 29 years old with Graves' hyperthyroidism. CDR3 bases: TGTGCCACCACTATCAACGTAGAACTGTTTTTT. As protein: CATTINVELFF.